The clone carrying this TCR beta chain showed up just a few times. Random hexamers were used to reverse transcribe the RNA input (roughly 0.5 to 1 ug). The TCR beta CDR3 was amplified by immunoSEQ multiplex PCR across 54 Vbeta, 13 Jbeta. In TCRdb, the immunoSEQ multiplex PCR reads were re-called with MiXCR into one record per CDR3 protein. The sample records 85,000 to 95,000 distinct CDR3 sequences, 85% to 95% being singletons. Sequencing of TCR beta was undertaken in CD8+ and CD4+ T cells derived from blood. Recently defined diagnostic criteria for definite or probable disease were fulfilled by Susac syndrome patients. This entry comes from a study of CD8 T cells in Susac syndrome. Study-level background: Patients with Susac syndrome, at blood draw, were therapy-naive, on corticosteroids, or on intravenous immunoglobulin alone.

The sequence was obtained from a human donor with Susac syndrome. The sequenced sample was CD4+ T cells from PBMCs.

DNA of the CDR3: TGTGCCAGCAGGGCCAGCGGGGAAGAGACCCAGTACTTC. Its protein is CASRASGEETQYF. V and J are TRBV6-1 and TRBJ2-5, with 7 bases fitting TRBD2. The CDR3 is made up of 13 amino acids. The germline gives CDR1 MNHNS, CDR2 SASEGT. V gave up 6 bases and J gave up 3 bases; unmatched junction bases: 4.